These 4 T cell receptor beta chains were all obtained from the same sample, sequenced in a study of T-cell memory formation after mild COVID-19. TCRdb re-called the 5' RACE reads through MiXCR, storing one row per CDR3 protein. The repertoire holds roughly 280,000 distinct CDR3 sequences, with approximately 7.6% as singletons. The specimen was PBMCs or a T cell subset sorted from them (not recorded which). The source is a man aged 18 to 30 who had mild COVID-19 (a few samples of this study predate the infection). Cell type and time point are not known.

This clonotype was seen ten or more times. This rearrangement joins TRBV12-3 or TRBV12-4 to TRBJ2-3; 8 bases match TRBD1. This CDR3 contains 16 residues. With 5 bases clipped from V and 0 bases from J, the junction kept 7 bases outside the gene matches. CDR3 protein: CASSLDRQGSTDTQYF. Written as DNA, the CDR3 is TGTGCCAGCAGTCTCGATCGACAGGGGAGCACAGATACGCAGTATTTT.

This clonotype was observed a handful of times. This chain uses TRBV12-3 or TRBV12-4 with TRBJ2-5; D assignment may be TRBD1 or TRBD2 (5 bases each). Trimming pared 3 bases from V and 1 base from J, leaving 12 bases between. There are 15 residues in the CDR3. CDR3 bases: TGTGCCAGCAGTTTGTCCAGGGACCCCCAAGAGACCCAGTACTTC. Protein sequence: CASSLSRDPQETQYF.

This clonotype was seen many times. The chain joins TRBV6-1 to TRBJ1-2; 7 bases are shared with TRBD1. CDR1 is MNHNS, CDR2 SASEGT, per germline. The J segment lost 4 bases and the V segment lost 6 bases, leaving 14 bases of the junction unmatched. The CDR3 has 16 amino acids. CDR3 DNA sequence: TGTGCCAGCAGGGCGGACCCGGGGACAGCGCCCTATGGCTACACCTTC. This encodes CASRADPGTAPYGYTF.

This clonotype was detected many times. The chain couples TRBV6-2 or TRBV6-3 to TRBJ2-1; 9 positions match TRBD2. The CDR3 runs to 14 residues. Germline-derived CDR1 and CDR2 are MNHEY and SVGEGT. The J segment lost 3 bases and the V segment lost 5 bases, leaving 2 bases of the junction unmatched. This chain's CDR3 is CASSRSGSYNEQFF. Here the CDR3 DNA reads TGTGCCAGCAGTCGTAGCGGGAGCTACAATGAGCAGTTCTTC.